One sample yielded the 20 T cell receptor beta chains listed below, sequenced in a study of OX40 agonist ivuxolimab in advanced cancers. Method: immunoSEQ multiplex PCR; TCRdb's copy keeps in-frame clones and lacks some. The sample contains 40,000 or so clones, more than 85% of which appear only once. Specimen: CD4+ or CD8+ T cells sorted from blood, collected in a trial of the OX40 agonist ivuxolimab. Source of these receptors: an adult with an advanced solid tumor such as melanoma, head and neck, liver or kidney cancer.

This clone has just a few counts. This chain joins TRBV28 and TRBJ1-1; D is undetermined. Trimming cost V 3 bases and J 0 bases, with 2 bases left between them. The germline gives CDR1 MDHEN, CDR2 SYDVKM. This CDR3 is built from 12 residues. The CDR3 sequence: CASSFMNTEAFF. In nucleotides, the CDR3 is TGTGCCAGCAGTTTCATGAACACTGAAGCTTTCTTT.

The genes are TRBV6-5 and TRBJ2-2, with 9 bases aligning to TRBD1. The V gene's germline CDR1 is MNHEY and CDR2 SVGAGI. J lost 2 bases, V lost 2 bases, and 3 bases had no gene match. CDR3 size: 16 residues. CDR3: CASSYTDRGNTGELFF. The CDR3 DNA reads TGTGCCAGCAGTTACACGGACAGGGGTAACACCGGGGAGCTGTTTTTT.

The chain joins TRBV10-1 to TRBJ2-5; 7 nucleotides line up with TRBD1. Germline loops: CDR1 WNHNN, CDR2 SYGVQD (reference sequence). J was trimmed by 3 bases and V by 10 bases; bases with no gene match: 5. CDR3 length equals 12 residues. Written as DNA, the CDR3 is TGCGCCACCAAAGACAGGGAAGAGACCCAGTACTTC. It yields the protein CATKDREETQYF.

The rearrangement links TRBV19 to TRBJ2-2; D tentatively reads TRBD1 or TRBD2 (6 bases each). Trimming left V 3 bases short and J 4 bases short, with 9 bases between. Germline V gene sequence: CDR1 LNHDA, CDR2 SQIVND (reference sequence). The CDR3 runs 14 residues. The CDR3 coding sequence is TGTGCCAGTAGTATTAAGGGGGGCACCGGGGAGCTGTTTTTT. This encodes CASSIKGGTGELFF.

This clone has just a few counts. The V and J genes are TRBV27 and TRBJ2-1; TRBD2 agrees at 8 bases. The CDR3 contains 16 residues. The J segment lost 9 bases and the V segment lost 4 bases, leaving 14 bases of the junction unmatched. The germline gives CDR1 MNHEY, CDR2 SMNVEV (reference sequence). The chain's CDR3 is CASSYPSGRQGSEQFF. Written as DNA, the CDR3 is TGTGCCAGCAGTTACCCCAGCGGGAGACAAGGGAGTGAGCAGTTCTTC.

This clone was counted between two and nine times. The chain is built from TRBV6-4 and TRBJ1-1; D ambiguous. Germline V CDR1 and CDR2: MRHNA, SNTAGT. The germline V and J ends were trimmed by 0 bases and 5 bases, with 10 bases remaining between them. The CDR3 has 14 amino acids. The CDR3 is CASSDSEESTEAFF. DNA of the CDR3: TGTGCCAGCAGTGACTCGGAGGAGTCGACTGAAGCTTTCTTT.

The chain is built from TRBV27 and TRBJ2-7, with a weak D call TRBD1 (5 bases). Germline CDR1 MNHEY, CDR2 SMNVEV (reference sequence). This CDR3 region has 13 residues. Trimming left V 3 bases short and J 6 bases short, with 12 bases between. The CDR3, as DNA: TGTGCCAGCAGTTTCTCCGGACACCGCGAGCAGTACTTC. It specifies CASSFSGHREQYF.

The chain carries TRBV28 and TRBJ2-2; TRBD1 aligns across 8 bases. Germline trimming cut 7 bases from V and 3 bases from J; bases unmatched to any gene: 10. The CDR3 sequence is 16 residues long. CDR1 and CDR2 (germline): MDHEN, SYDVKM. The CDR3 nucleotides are TGTGCCAGCATCGCTCCGGACAGGGAGGACACCGGGGAGCTGTTTTTT. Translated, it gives CASIAPDREDTGELFF.

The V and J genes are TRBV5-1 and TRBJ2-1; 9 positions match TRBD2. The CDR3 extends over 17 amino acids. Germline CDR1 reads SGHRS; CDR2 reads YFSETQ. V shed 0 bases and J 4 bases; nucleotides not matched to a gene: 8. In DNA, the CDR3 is TGCGCCAGCAGCTTGGAGGCTAGCGGGAATTTTTACAATGAGCAGTTCTTC. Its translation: CASSLEASGNFYNEQFF.

CDR3 DNA: TGCGCCAGCAGCTTGGGCAGCTCTTCCTACGAGCAGTACTTC. This sequence encodes CASSLGSSSYEQYF. This chain connects TRBV5-1 to TRBJ2-7, with D hard to call. CDR1 and CDR2 (germline): SGHRS, YFSETQ. The CDR3 consists of 14 residues. Trimming pared 0 bases from V and 1 base from J, leaving 8 bases between.

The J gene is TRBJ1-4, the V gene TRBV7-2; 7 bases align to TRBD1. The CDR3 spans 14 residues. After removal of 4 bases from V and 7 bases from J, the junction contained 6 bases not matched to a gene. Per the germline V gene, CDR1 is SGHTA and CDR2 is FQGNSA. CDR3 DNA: TGTGCCAGCAGCTCGACAGGGATTTTTGAAAAACTGTTTTTT. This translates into CASSSTGIFEKLFF.

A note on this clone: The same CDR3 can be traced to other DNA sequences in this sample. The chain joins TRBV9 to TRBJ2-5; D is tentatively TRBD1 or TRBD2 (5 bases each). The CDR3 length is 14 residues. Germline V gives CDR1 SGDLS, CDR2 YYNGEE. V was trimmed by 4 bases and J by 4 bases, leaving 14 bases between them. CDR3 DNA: TGTGCCAGCAGCCTTGGGACGGGGCCAGAGACCCAGTACTTC. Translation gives CASSLGTGPETQYF.

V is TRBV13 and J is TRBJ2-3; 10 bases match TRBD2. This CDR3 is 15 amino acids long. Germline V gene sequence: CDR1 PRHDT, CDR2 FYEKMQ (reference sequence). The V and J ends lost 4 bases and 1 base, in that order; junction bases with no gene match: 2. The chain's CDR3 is CASSYGTSGTDTQYF. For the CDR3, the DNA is TGTGCCAGCAGCTACGGGACTAGCGGCACAGATACGCAGTATTTT.

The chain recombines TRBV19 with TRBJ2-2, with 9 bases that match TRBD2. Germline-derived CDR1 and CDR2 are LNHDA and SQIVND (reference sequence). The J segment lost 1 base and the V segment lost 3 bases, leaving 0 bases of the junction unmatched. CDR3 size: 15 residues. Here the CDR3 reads CASSISGRNTGELFF. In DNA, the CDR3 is TGTGCCAGTAGTATTAGCGGGAGGAACACCGGGGAGCTGTTTTTT.

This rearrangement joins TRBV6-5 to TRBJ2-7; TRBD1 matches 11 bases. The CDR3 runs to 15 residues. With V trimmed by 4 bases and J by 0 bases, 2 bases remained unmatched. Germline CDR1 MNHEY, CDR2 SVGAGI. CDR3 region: CASSLGQGGSYEQYF. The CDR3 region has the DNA TGTGCCAGCAGTTTGGGACAGGGGGGCTCCTACGAGCAGTACTTC.

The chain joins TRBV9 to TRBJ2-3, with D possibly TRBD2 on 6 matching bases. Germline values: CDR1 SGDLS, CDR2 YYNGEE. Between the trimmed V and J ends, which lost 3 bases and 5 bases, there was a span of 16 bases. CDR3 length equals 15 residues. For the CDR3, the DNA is TGTGCCAGCAGCGGGGGGGACGGAGCAGTAGATACGCAGTATTTT. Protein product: CASSGGDGAVDTQYF.

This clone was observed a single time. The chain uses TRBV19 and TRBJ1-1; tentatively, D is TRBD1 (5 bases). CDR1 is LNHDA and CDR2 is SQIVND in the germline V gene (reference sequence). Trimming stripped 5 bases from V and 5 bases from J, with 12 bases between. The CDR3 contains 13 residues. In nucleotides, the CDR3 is TGTGCCAGTAGTGACCTAGACAGTACTGAAGCTTTCTTT. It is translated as CASSDLDSTEAFF.

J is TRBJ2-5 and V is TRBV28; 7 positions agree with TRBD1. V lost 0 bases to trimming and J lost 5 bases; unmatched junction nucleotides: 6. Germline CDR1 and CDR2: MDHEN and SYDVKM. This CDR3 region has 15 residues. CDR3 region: CASSLWTGIGETQYF. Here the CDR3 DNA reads TGTGCCAGCAGTTTATGGACAGGGATCGGTGAGACCCAGTACTTC.

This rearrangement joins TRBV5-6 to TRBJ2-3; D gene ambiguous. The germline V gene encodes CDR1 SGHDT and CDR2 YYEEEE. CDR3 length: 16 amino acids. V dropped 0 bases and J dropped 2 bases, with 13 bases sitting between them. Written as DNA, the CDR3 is TGTGCCAGCAGCTTGGAACAGTCGAGGTACACAGATACGCAGTATTTT. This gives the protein CASSLEQSRYTDTQYF.

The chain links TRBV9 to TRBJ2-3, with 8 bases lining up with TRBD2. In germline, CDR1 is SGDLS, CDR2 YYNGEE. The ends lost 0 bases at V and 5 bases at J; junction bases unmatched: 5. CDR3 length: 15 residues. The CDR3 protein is CASSVAGRAQDTQYF. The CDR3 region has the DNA TGTGCCAGCAGCGTAGCCGGGAGGGCACAAGATACGCAGTATTTT.